This T cell receptor (beta chain) was recorded in a study of blood T cell repertoires in COVID-19. About the study: Acute and convalescent COVID-19 samples came from the United States, Italy and Spain.

Germline CDR1 is LGHDT and CDR2 is YNNKEL (reference sequence). The V end was cut by 4 bases, the J end by 9 bases, with 16 bases between. The length of the CDR3 is 14 residues. This clone was observed once. Only in-frame clones appear in the TCRdb table, and some are missing; sequencing was by immunoSEQ multiplex PCR. The sample carries about 280,000 clones, approximately 83% recorded once. This chain connects TRBV3-1 (or the pseudogene TRBV3-2) to TRBJ1-5, with a tentative D call TRBD1 (5 bases). The specimen was peripheral blood. This sequence originates from an older woman with acute or convalescent COVID-19. The CDR3 region has the DNA TGTGCCAGCAGCCCCGGGACTGACTATCGGCCCCAGCATTTT. It translates to CASSPGTDYRPQHF.